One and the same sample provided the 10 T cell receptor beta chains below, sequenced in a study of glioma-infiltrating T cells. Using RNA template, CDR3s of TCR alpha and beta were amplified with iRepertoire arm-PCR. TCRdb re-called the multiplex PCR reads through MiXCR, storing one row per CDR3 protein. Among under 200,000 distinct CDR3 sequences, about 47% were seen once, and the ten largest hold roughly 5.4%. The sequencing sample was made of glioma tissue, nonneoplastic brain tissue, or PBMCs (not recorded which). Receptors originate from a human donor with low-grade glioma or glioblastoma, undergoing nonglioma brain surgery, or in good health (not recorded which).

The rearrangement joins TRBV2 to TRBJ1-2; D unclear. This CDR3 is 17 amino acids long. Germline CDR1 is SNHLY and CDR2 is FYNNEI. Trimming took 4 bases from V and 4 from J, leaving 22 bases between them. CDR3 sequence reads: CASSAQLANPGSYGYTF. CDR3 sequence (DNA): TGTGCCAGCAGTGCGCAACTAGCAAATCCAGGTAGCTATGGCTACACCTTC.

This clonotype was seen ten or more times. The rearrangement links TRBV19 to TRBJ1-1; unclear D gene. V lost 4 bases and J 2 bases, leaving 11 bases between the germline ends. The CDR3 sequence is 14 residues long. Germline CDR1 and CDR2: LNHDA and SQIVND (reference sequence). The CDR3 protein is CASSKRVDNTEAFF. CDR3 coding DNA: TGTGCCAGTAGTAAGAGGGTTGACAACACTGAAGCTTTCTTT.

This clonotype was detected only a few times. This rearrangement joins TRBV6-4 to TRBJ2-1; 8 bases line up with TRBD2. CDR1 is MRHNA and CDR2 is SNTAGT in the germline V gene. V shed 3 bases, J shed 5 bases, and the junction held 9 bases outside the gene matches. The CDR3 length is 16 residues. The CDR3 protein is CASSDSGTRTNNEQFF. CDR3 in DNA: TGTGCCAGCAGTGATTCCGGGACTAGGACTAACAATGAGCAGTTCTTC.

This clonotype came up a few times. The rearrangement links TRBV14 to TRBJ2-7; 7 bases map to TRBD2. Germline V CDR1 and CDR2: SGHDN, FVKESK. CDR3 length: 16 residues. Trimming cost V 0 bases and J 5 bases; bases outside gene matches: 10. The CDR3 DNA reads TGTGCCAGCAGCCAAGACCACGGGGAGGGGTTGAACGAGCAGTACTTC. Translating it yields CASSQDHGEGLNEQYF.

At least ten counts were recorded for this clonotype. The CDR3 bases are TGTGCCAGCAACGGGGAGTACGAGCAGTACTTC. Translating it yields CASNGEYEQYF. The chain combines TRBV6-1 with TRBJ2-7; possibly TRBD2 for D (5 bases). CDR3 size: 11 residues. Germline V gene lookup returns CDR1 MNHNS and CDR2 SASEGT. V gave up 7 bases and J gave up 4 bases, with 8 bases separating them.

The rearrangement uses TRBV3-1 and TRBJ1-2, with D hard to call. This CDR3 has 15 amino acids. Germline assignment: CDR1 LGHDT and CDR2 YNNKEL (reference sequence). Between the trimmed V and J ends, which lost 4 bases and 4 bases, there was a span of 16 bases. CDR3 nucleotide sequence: TGTGCCAGCAGCCGCCGAGCCTGGCTGGGCTATGGCTACACCTTC. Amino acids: CASSRRAWLGYGYTF.

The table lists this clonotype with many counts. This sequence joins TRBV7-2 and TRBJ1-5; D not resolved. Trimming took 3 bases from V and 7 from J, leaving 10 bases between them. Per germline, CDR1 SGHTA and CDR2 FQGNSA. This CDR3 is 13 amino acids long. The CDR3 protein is CASSFQVGQPQHF. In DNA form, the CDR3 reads TGTGCCAGCAGCTTTCAGGTCGGGCAGCCCCAGCATTTT. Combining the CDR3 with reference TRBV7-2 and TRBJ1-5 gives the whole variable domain GAGVSQSPSNKVTEKGKDVELRCDPISGHTALYWYRQSLGQGLEFLIYFQGNSAPDKSGLPSDRFSAERTGGSVSTLTIQRTQQEDSAVYLCASSFQVGQPQHFGDGTRLSIL.

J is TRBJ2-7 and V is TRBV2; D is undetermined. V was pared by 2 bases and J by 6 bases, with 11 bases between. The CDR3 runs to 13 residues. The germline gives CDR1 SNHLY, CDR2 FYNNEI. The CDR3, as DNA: TGTGCCAGCAGTGAACACAGAGTGGGCGAGCAGTACTTC. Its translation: CASSEHRVGEQYF.

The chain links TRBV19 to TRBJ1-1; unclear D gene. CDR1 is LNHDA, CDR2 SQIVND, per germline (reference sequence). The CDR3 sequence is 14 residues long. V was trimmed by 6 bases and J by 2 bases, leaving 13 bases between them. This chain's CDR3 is CASRGGKLNTEAFF. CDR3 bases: TGTGCCAGTAGGGGAGGAAAGCTTAACACTGAAGCTTTCTTT.

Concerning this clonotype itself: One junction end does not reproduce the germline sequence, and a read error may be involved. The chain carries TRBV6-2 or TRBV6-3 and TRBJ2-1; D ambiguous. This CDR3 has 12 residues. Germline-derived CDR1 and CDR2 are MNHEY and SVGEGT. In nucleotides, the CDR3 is TGTGCCAACGGTCGCTCCTACAATGAGCAGTCCTTC. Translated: CANGRSYNEQSF.